This T cell receptor beta chain appears in the sequencing data of a study of blood T cell repertoires in COVID-19. About the research overall: The origin of the acute and convalescent COVID-19 samples was the United States, Italy and Spain.

J was trimmed by 7 bases and V by 5 bases; bases with no gene match: 14. Germline assignment: CDR1 SGHTA and CDR2 FQGNSA. The CDR3 extends over 15 amino acids. Source study methods: Reference gene primer amplification gave nucleated cell count estimates. Data came from immunoSEQ multiplex PCR; TCRdb stores just in-frame clones and leaves some out. That table supplies the V and J calls and clone size; D and trimming were determined from the DNA. The profile shows about 98,000 clones, approximately 72% of them singletons. The gene calls are TRBV7-2 and TRBJ2-7, with 7 bases fitting TRBD1. The receptor's source is a man in his 70s with acute or convalescent COVID-19. Sequenced material: peripheral blood. Here the CDR3 reads CASSPSTGWREEQYF. DNA of the CDR3: TGTGCCAGCAGCCCATCGACAGGGTGGAGAGAAGAGCAGTACTTC.